This T cell receptor (beta chain) was sequenced in a study of post-analysis software for immune sequencing data. The table lists this clonotype with a few counts. Its antigen is undetermined. Trimming took 2 bases from V and 4 from J; bases not matched to a gene: 4. This CDR3 region has 14 residues. CDR1 SGHAT and CDR2 FQNNGV come from the germline V gene. Study-wide points: Compared with controls, patients had more of about 5 TRBV segments, including TRBV5-6, TRBV5-1 and TRBV20-1. In multiple sclerosis, normalized Chao1 diversity was significantly below that of controls. Samples sharing a preparation batch grouped tightly together when assessed by F measure.

cDNA libraries for TCR beta contained unique molecular identifiers. About 500,000 cDNA molecules came from around 1 to 10 million T cells. MiXCR, applied by TCRdb to the PCR reads, yields one record per CDR3 protein. The table shows 250,000 to 300,000 distinct CDR3 sequences, with about 40% occurring only once. The V and J genes are TRBV11-2 and TRBJ1-2; 7 bases fit TRBD1. The sample taken for sequencing was blood. The clonotype originates from a girl aged 5 to 17 with multiple sclerosis. The CDR3 sequence: CASSLIAGGYGYTF. For the CDR3, the DNA is TGTGCCAGCAGCTTAATAGCAGGGGGCTATGGCTACACCTTC.